This T cell receptor beta chain was sequenced during a study of shared clonotypes between healthy human individuals. Naive CD8 populations comprised CD45RO-negative cells positively selected for CCR7, excluding terminally differentiated effector memory CD45RA+ cells. Generated by immunoSEQ multiplex PCR, the TCRdb table keeps only in-frame clones and is missing some. The data show hundreds of thousands of clones, with about 95% seen just once and roughly 0.1% held by the top ten. This CDR3 contains 14 residues. From germline, CDR1 is MNHEY and CDR2 SVGAGI. The V and J ends lost 6 bases and 4 bases, in that order; junction bases with no gene match: 4. A word on this clone: Its specificity is unknown.

General study results and limits: Rarefaction curves obtained for sorted subsets showed sequencing incomplete despite large depth.

The genes are TRBV6-5 and TRBJ2-7; TRBD2 agrees at 12 bases. The sequenced sample was naive CD8+ T cells sorted from blood. The sequence was obtained from a woman in her thirties in good health. The CDR3 sequence is CASSLTSGRYEQYF. The CDR3 nucleotides read TGTGCCAGCAGCCTGACTAGCGGGAGATACGAGCAGTACTTC.